This passage covers 18 T cell receptor beta chains from one sample sequenced in a study of shared clonotypes between healthy human individuals. Method: immunoSEQ multiplex PCR; TCRdb's copy keeps in-frame clones and lacks some. Of around 1.5 million clones listed, 95% to 99% are singletons. The source material was naive CD4+ T cells sorted from blood. As for subset: CD45RA+ positively selected. These receptors came from a man between 25 and 39 years old in good health.

The CDR3 here is CASSQKGLAGGYEQYF. The CDR3 DNA sequence: TGTGCCAGCAGCCAGAAGGGACTAGCGGGAGGATACGAGCAGTACTTC. The chain links TRBV5-6 to TRBJ2-7; 15 bases fit TRBD2. Germline V lookup: CDR1 SGHDT, CDR2 YYEEEE. The V and J ends lost 4 bases and 4 bases, in that order; junction bases with no gene match: 6. The CDR3 runs to 16 residues.

The chain links TRBV25-1 to TRBJ2-5, with 7 bases aligning to TRBD2. J was trimmed by 4 bases and V by 2 bases; bases with no gene match: 7. Germline assignment: CDR1 MGHDK and CDR2 SYGVNS. This CDR3 contains 15 residues. CDR3 loop: CASSEIEGGGETQYF. CDR3 in DNA: TGTGCCAGCAGTGAAATAGAGGGCGGGGGAGAGACCCAGTACTTC.

This chain uses TRBV30 with TRBJ1-1; TRBD1 might be the D (6 bases). Germline CDR1 is GTSNPN and CDR2 is SVGIG (reference sequence). The CDR3 spans 17 residues. V was trimmed by 0 bases and J by 1 base, leaving 18 bases between them. The chain's CDR3 is CAWSVRGTRLTNTEAFF. The CDR3 region has the DNA TGTGCCTGGAGTGTTCGAGGGACAAGGCTTACGAACACTGAAGCTTTCTTT.

For this clone: Mismatch with germline at one junction end may stem from a read error. The CDR3 loop reads CASSLAQRTGELFF. CDR3 nucleotide sequence: TGTGCTAGCAGCTTAGCCCAGCGCACCGGGGAGCTGTTTTTT. V gene TRBV7-7 combines with J gene TRBJ2-2; the D is unclear. The CDR3 sequence is 14 residues long. Germline V gene sequence: CDR1 SSHAT, CDR2 FNYEAQ (reference sequence).

This clone showed up just once. J is TRBJ1-1 and V is TRBV28; tentative D call: TRBD1 (6 bases). The V gene's germline CDR1 is MDHEN and CDR2 SYDVKM. V dropped 6 bases and J dropped 0 bases, with 14 bases sitting between them. The CDR3 is 15 amino acids. CDR3 sequence (DNA): TGTGCCAGCAGCATCACGGGGGGCATGAACACTGAAGCTTTCTTT. Encoded protein: CASSITGGMNTEAFF.

This chain joins TRBV18 and TRBJ1-4; TRBD1 matches 7 bases. V lost 2 bases, J lost 0 bases, and 6 bases stayed unmatched. CDR1 is KGHSH and CDR2 is LQKENI in the germline V gene. CDR3 length: 17 amino acids. The CDR3 sequence: CASSPMTGTTTNEKLFF. The CDR3 coding sequence is TGTGCCAGCTCACCAATGACAGGGACTACAACTAATGAAAAACTGTTTTTT.

The chain uses TRBV29-1 and TRBJ2-5; D is possibly TRBD2 (6 bases). With 6 bases removed from V and 1 base from J, the gap between germline ends came to 9 bases. CDR3 length equals 12 residues. Germline V gene lookup returns CDR1 SQVTM and CDR2 ANQGSEA. The chain's CDR3 is CSVFGGQETQYF. The CDR3 bases are TGCAGCGTATTCGGGGGCCAAGAGACCCAGTACTTC.

Turning to this clone: The same CDR3 also results from other DNA sequences found in this sample. CDR3 residues: CASSYSGETQYF. The CDR3, as DNA: TGTGCCAGCAGTTACTCCGGGGAGACCCAGTACTTC. V usage is TRBV6-5 and J usage is TRBJ2-5; D gene unclear. From germline, CDR1 is MNHEY and CDR2 SVGAGI. V dropped 0 bases and J dropped 5 bases, with 4 bases sitting between them. This CDR3 is 12 amino acids long.

J is TRBJ1-2 and V is TRBV27, with D possibly being TRBD1 (5 bases). This CDR3 has 13 amino acids. Trimming pared 5 bases from V and 4 bases from J, leaving 11 bases between. From germline, CDR1 is MNHEY and CDR2 SMNVEV (reference sequence). CDR3 residues: CASSRRDGYGYTF. The CDR3 bases are TGTGCCAGCAGTCGAAGGGACGGCTATGGCTACACCTTC.

J is TRBJ2-7 and V is TRBV7-2; maybe TRBD1 (6 bases). The germline CDR1 and CDR2 sequences are SGHTA and FQGNSA. Trimming stripped 5 bases from V and 6 bases from J, with 23 bases between. The CDR3 loop spans 16 amino acids. In nucleotides, the CDR3 is TGTGCCAGCAGCGAAACTGGGACACCATCCCGTGTCGAGCAGTACTTC. As protein: CASSETGTPSRVEQYF.

The V and J genes are TRBV2 and TRBJ2-7, with 8 bases lining up with TRBD2. Trimming at V came to 0 bases and at J to 12 bases, leaving 13 bases not matched to a gene. Germline lookup yields CDR1 SNHLY and CDR2 FYNNEI. The length of the CDR3 is 15 residues. The CDR3 sequence is CASSEALRGGSGRYF. The CDR3 DNA follows: TGTGCCAGCAGTGAAGCGCTTCGGGGGGGTTCCGGCCGGTACTTC. Full variable domain (missing parts from reference TRBV2 and TRBJ2-7): EPEVTQTPSHQVTQMGQEVILRCVPISNHLYFYWYRQILGQKVEFLVSFYNNEISEKSEIFDDQFSVERPDGSNFTLKIRSTKLEDSAMYFCASSEALRGGSGRYFGPGTRLTVT.

This CDR3 is CASSPVRPQGYEQYF. The CDR3 DNA reads TGTGCCAGCTCACCAGTCAGGCCCCAGGGGTACGAGCAGTACTTC. The genes are TRBV18 and TRBJ2-7; the D gene is possibly TRBD1 (6 bases). CDR3 length: 15 residues. V was cut by 2 bases and J by 4 bases, with 15 bases left in between. Germline CDR1 is KGHSH and CDR2 is LQKENI.

This chain joins TRBV18 and TRBJ2-7; D tentatively reads TRBD1 or TRBD2 (5 bases each). CDR3 length equals 13 residues. V lost 5 bases and J 4 bases, leaving 12 bases between the germline ends. The germline V gene encodes CDR1 KGHSH and CDR2 LQKENI. CDR3 sequence (DNA): TGTGCCAGCTCAGAGGGACCGGAGTACGAGCAGTACTTC. Translation: CASSEGPEYEQYF.

This rearrangement joins TRBV18 to TRBJ1-5; D gene uncertain. The V and J ends lost 3 bases and 6 bases respectively, with 9 bases between them. CDR3 length: 13 amino acids. Germline CDR1 reads KGHSH; CDR2 reads LQKENI. The CDR3 DNA is TGTGCCAGCTCACCGAAGGAGGGTCAGCCCCAGCATTTT. Translated: CASSPKEGQPQHF.

V and J are TRBV7-2 and TRBJ2-3; TRBD2 matches at 8 bases. V trimming: 2 bases; J trimming: 0 bases; junction bases outside the gene matches: 7. The CDR3 extends over 17 amino acids. Per the germline V gene, CDR1 is SGHTA and CDR2 is FQGNSA. CDR3 DNA sequence: TGTGCCAGCAGCTTATTGGTAGCGGGGTCTAGCACAGATACGCAGTATTTT. The encoded protein is CASSLLVAGSSTDTQYF.

The gene calls are TRBV11-2 and TRBJ2-7; 8 bases are a match to TRBD1. There are 16 residues in the CDR3. With V trimmed by 0 bases and J by 6 bases, 10 bases remained unmatched. Germline-derived CDR1 and CDR2 are SGHAT and FQNNGV. As DNA, the CDR3 is TGTGCCAGCAGCTTAGATCTCTGGCGGACAGGGATCGAGCAGTACTTC. Translated, it gives CASSLDLWRTGIEQYF. Combining the CDR3 with reference TRBV11-2 and TRBJ2-7 gives the whole variable domain EAGVAQSPRYKIIEKRQSVAFWCNPISGHATLYWYQQILGQGPKLLIQFQNNGVVDDSQLPKDRFSAERLKGVDSTLKIQPAKLEDSAVYLCASSLDLWRTGIEQYFGPGTRLTVT.

Concerning this clone itself: The DNA is omitted, as the CDR3 cannot be located on it reliably, and the CDR3 follows TCRdb's listing. V is TRBV9 and J is TRBJ2-7; the table calls TRBD2, which could not be checked here. Germline CDR1 reads SGDLS; CDR2 reads YYNGEE. Including both end residues, the CDR3 is 17 amino acids long. This CDR3 reads CASSVDPLAGVLFWQYF.

J is TRBJ1-2 and V is TRBV5-1; weak D call: TRBD1 (5 bases). The V and J ends lost 0 bases and 8 bases respectively, with 11 bases between them. Per the germline V gene, CDR1 is SGHRS and CDR2 is YFSETQ. The CDR3 extends over 13 amino acids. CDR3 DNA: TGCGCCAGCAGCTTGGACAGGATTGGCGGCTACACCTTC. It translates to CASSLDRIGGYTF.